This TCR beta chain was sequenced during a study of HIV-infected children after antiretroviral therapy interruption. Background on the study: Median age was approximately 9.4 years (interruption) and about 8 years (continuous). EBV and CMV exposure was recorded in most children. Weeks 0, 12, interruption end (24 or 48), and about 3 years post-study gave interruption-arm samples. Regarding the study as a whole: After treatment interruption started, naive CD4+ CDR3 overlap across time points dropped.

The table lists this clonotype with many counts. The antigen remains unidentified. J was trimmed by 4 bases and V by 0 bases; bases with no gene match: 4. CDR1 SGHDT and CDR2 YYEEEE come from the germline V gene. The CDR3 is made up of 14 amino acids. Treatment in this sample: PENTA 11 planned treatment interruption arm or continuous ART arm. A 3' RACE protocol on RNA, with unique molecular identifiers, produced the TCR library. A single record per CDR3 protein comes from TCRdb applying MiXCR to the 3' RACE reads. The sample includes approximately 96,000 distinct CDR3 sequences, approximately 6.9% of them seen just once.

This clonotype was sampled from a pool of human donors with HIV. Sequences were derived from CD45RA+ CD4+ T cells from PBMCs, pooled from several time points, sampled from a donor given antiretroviral therapy, either interrupted or continuous. As for subset: naive CD4+ CD45RA+ CD45RO- T cells. V gene TRBV5-6 combines with J gene TRBJ2-7; the match to TRBD1 covers 7 bases. The CDR3: CASSLETGNYEQYF. The CDR3, as DNA: TGTGCCAGCAGCTTGGAGACAGGGAATTACGAGCAGTACTTC.